One and the same sample provided the 15 T cell receptor beta chains below, sequenced in a study of yellow fever vaccine responses in identical twins (dated by TCRdb to 2016 to 2018). Library prep was done by RT-PCR. This sample was sequenced with an Illumina HiSeq 2500. TCRdb reanalyzed the raw reads on its own, using fastp at Q25 for trimming and MiXCR for clone calling, and kept in-frame beta chains. Every CDR3 protein is listed once, alongside the most common genes and DNA of its rows. Present in this sample are thousands of distinct CDR3 sequences, approximately 78% of which were seen just once. The leading ten clones occupy about 6% of the sample. The source material was T cells from blood (PBMCs), unsorted or a sorted subset (not recorded which), sampled before or after yellow fever vaccination (not recorded which). These receptor sequences come from a woman aged 18-29 years who received the yellow fever vaccine. Donor details come from another sample of the same person, matched by shared clones.

This rearrangement joins TRBV18 to TRBJ2-1; the D call may be TRBD1 or TRBD2 (5 bases each). Germline CDR1 is KGHSH and CDR2 is LQKENI. The length of the CDR3 is 15 residues. V was shortened by 2 bases and J by 3 bases, with 11 bases between the two germline ends. Here the CDR3 DNA reads TGTGCCAGCTCACCAAACGGGGCCGTCTACAATGAGCAGTTCTTC. Amino acid sequence: CASSPNGAVYNEQFF.

The chain is built from TRBV7-2 and TRBJ2-7; D gene ambiguous. This CDR3 has 11 residues. Between the trimmed V and J ends, which lost 4 bases and 6 bases, there was a span of 7 bases. In germline, CDR1 is SGHTA, CDR2 FQGNSA. The CDR3 region is CASSSWGEQYV. The CDR3 bases are TGTGCCAGCAGCTCATGGGGCGAGCAGTACGTC.

The chain is built from TRBV14 and TRBJ2-3, with D hard to call. This CDR3 is built from 15 residues. The germline gives CDR1 SGHDN, CDR2 FVKESK. The ends were cut back, 3 bases at V and 4 bases at J, with 14 bases in the middle. CDR3 DNA sequence: TGTGCCAGCAGCCATCCGGACGCTAGGCCAGATACGCAGTATTTT. As protein: CASSHPDARPDTQYF.

CDR3 in amino acids: CASSLGGPLTSYGYTF. The CDR3 region has the DNA TGTGCCAGCAGTTTAGGGGGGCCCCTCACCTCTTATGGCTACACCTTC. The chain carries TRBV12-3 or TRBV12-4 and TRBJ1-2, with a possible D match to TRBD1 (6 bases). V gave up 1 base and J gave up 5 bases, with 17 bases separating them. CDR3 length: 16 amino acids.

V gene TRBV7-6 combines with J gene TRBJ2-5; D remains ambiguous. The CDR3 has 13 amino acids. Looked up from germline, CDR1 is SGHVS and CDR2 is FNYEAQ. The V gene lost 0 bases and the J gene lost 5 bases, with 7 bases spanning the gap. CDR3 DNA sequence: TGTGCCAGCAGCTTAGCGTATGGGGAGACCCAGTACTTC. Amino acid sequence: CASSLAYGETQYF.

The sample holds a few counts of this clonotype. The chain combines TRBV10-3 with TRBJ1-1; possibly TRBD1 for D (6 bases). V was clipped by 7 bases and J by 3 bases, with 15 bases between them. The CDR3 loop spans 14 amino acids. Germline loops: CDR1 ENHRY, CDR2 SYGVKD. CDR3: CAIMPQGPHTEAFF. The CDR3 nucleotides are TGTGCCATCATGCCACAGGGTCCGCACACTGAAGCTTTCTTT.

This chain links TRBV14 with TRBJ2-1; D uncertain. Trimming removed 1 base at V and 5 bases at J, with 15 bases between. The CDR3 is 16 residues long. The germline V gene has CDR1 SGHDN and CDR2 FVKESK. The CDR3 is CASSQVIAASHNEQFF. DNA for the CDR3: TGTGCCAGCAGCCAAGTAATCGCGGCATCTCACAATGAGCAGTTCTTC.

The chain employs TRBV12-3 or TRBV12-4 and TRBJ2-1, with TRBD1 identical over 7 bases. This CDR3 is built from 14 residues. V shed 5 bases and J 4 bases; nucleotides not matched to a gene: 5. CDR3 nucleotide sequence: TGTGCCAGCAGTCCCTGGGACAGTTACAATGAGCAGTTCTTC. This sequence encodes CASSPWDSYNEQFF.

This clonotype showed up just a few times. This chain connects TRBV3-1 to TRBJ2-4; possible D gene TRBD2, 5 bases. This CDR3 is 13 amino acids long. V was pared by 4 bases and J by 9 bases, with 13 bases between. Germline-derived CDR1 and CDR2 are LGHDT and YNNKEL (reference sequence). The CDR3 bases are TGTGCCAGCAGCCCGGACTGGGTTGGCATTCAGTACTTC. It yields the protein CASSPDWVGIQYF.

This clonotype showed up just a few times. The chain joins TRBV7-6 to TRBJ2-3; D is unresolved. The CDR3 runs to 12 residues. The germline V gene has CDR1 SGHVS and CDR2 FNYEAQ. V shed 2 bases and J shed 0 bases, with 0 bases lying between them. DNA for the CDR3: TGTGCCAGCAGCTTAAGCACAGATACGCAGTATTTT. Its protein product is CASSLSTDTQYF.

The chain is built from TRBV5-4 and TRBJ2-2; D is possibly TRBD1 or TRBD2 (5 bases each). Germline V gene data show CDR1 as SGHNT and CDR2 as YYREEE (reference sequence). The CDR3 extends over 16 amino acids. Trimming took 1 base from V and 3 from J, leaving 13 bases between them. The CDR3 loop reads CASSLRDGIYTGELFF. The CDR3 bases are TGTGCCAGCAGCTTGCGGGACGGAATATACACCGGGGAGCTGTTTTTT.

This clonotype has just one count. This rearrangement joins TRBV7-7 to TRBJ2-3; D might be TRBD1 (6 bases). Germline loops: CDR1 SSHAT, CDR2 FNYEAQ (reference sequence). The CDR3 runs 14 residues. V was shortened by 1 base and J by 1 base, with 6 bases between the two germline ends. The CDR3 nucleotides are TGTGCCAGCAGCTTAGACAGGGGCACAGATACGCAGTATTTT. It yields the protein CASSLDRGTDTQYF.

This clonotype was picked up one time. The CDR3 spells CASSSTDEETQYF. CDR3 bases: TGTGCCAGCAGCTCCACTGATGAAGAGACCCAGTACTTC. The rearrangement uses TRBV11-1 and TRBJ2-5; D is ambiguous. CDR1 and CDR2 from the germline V gene are SGHAT and FQDESV (reference sequence). CDR3 length: 13 amino acids. The ends were cut back, 4 bases at V and 3 bases at J, with 9 bases in the middle. Complete variable domain (other parts from reference TRBV11-1 and TRBJ2-5): EAEVAQSPRYKITEKSQAVAFWCDPISGHATLYWYRQILGQGPELLVQFQDESVVDDSQLPKDRFSAERLKGVDSTLKIQPAELGDSAMYLCASSSTDEETQYFGPGTRLLVL.

The sample holds one count of this clonotype. The chain couples TRBV24-1 to TRBJ1-1, with D unresolved. This CDR3 has 14 residues. The V gene's germline CDR1 is KGHDR and CDR2 SFDVKD. Deletions cut 5 bases from V and 10 bases from J, with 19 bases between. The CDR3 sequence: CATSASTGSFGAFF. In DNA, the CDR3 is TGTGCCACCAGTGCCTCGACGGGGTCCTTCGGAGCTTTCTTT.

The genes are TRBV10-3 and TRBJ2-1; maybe TRBD2 (6 bases). There are 15 residues in the CDR3. The germline CDR1 and CDR2 sequences are ENHRY and SYGVKD. Between the trimmed V and J ends, which lost 0 bases and 4 bases, there was a span of 10 bases. The CDR3 nucleotides are TGTGCCATCAGTGAGTCTACCGGGGGTTACAATGAGCAGTTCTTC. It yields the protein CAISESTGGYNEQFF.